This TCR beta chain emerged from a study of blood T cell repertoires in COVID-19. Study-level background: Samples came from the United States, Italy and Spain, spanning acute and convalescent COVID-19. The cDNA or gDNA used as material had been derived from T cells, B-cell-depleted T cells, or PBMCs.

The sample holds one count of this clone. Libraries were prepared by immunoSEQ multiplex PCR; TCRdb keeps only in-frame clonotypes and omits some of them. The table has some 200,000 clones, 80% seen once. The CDR3 is made up of 14 amino acids. V was clipped by 5 bases and J by 9 bases; unmatched bases: 8. In germline, CDR1 is MNHEY, CDR2 SVGAGI. Sequencing was carried out using peripheral blood. The chain couples TRBV6-5 to TRBJ2-1; 9 positions match TRBD2. The sequence derives from a human donor in a cohort sampled during active COVID-19. CDR3 bases: TGTGCCAGCAGTCGGAATAGCGGGGGTGTTGAGCAGTTCTTC. This translates into CASSRNSGGVEQFF.